Listed here are 9 T cell receptor beta chains from one sample, sequenced in a study of shared clonotypes between healthy human individuals. Here immunoSEQ multiplex PCR was the method, and the copy in TCRdb shows in-frame clones only, minus some. The repertoire includes 600,000 or so clones, 95% to 98% of them detected once, and 0.3% sits in the top ten. Naive CD8 isolation took CD45RO-negative cells positively selected for CCR7 and excluded terminally differentiated effector memory CD45RA+ cells. The source material was naive CD8+ T cells sorted from blood. These TCRs come from a man aged 25-40 years in good health.

The chain is built from TRBV7-8 and TRBJ1-1, with 8 bases fitting TRBD1. The CDR3 has 13 amino acids. J lost 5 bases, V lost 5 bases, and 4 bases had no gene match. Germline assignment: CDR1 SGHVS and CDR2 FQNEAQ. CDR3 sequence (DNA): TGTGCCAGCAGCATCAGGGGGCTTACTGAAGCTTTCTTT. Translated, it gives CASSIRGLTEAFF.

This clone was counted a single time. The V and J genes are TRBV28 and TRBJ2-3; 8 bases match TRBD2. The CDR3 has 17 residues. V gave up 5 bases and J gave up 1 base; unmatched junction bases: 11. The germline V gene encodes CDR1 MDHEN and CDR2 SYDVKM. Here the CDR3 reads CASSGTSRAGGTDTQYF. In DNA, the CDR3 is TGTGCCAGCAGTGGGACTAGTCGGGCAGGGGGCACAGATACGCAGTATTTT. Looking up the rest from reference TRBV28 and TRBJ2-3 gives the full variable domain: DVKVTQSSRYLVKRTGEKVFLECVQDMDHENMFWYRQDPGLGLRLIYFSYDVKMKEKGDIPEGYSVSREKKERFSLILESASTNQTSMYLCASSGTSRAGGTDTQYFGPGTRLTVL.

Regarding this clone: The sample contains more than one DNA sequence encoding this CDR3. This sequence joins TRBV15 and TRBJ2-7; no clear D gene. The CDR3 sequence is 13 residues long. Deletions cut 0 bases from V and 3 bases from J, with 6 bases between. The V gene's germline CDR1 is LNHNV and CDR2 YYDKDF (reference sequence). The CDR3 region is CATSRDQSYEQYF. CDR3 coding DNA: TGTGCCACCAGCAGAGATCAGAGCTACGAGCAGTACTTC.

For this clone: Other DNA sequences in this specimen translate into the identical CDR3. The chain combines TRBV29-1 with TRBJ1-2; D ambiguous. The CDR3 totals 11 residues. Germline lookup yields CDR1 SQVTM and CDR2 ANQGSEA. V was shortened by 0 bases and J by 7 bases, with 6 bases between the two germline ends. CDR3 amino acids: CSVEDRSGYTF. In DNA form, the CDR3 reads TGCAGCGTTGAAGACCGGTCTGGCTACACCTTC.

The chain combines TRBV4-1 with TRBJ2-7; D tentatively fits TRBD1 or TRBD2 (5 bases each). Per the germline V gene, CDR1 is MGHRA and CDR2 is YSYEKL. V lost 3 bases and J 5 bases, leaving 14 bases between the germline ends. The length of the CDR3 is 14 residues. The CDR3 protein is CASSHAASGHEQYF. As DNA, the CDR3 is TGCGCCAGCAGCCATGCGGCGTCGGGGCACGAGCAGTACTTC.

The count of this clone is one. The rearrangement links TRBV29-1 to TRBJ2-7; 14 nucleotides agree with TRBD2. CDR1 SQVTM and CDR2 ANQGSEA come from the germline V gene. The length of the CDR3 is 15 residues. Trimming removed 6 bases from V and 5 bases from J; junction bases left unmatched: 9. The CDR3 DNA reads as TGCAGCGTGACCGGGACTAGCGGGAGCCCCCACGAGCAGTACTTC. Translating gives CSVTGTSGSPHEQYF.

The rearrangement uses TRBV5-1 and TRBJ2-7, with D perhaps given as TRBD1 or TRBD2 (5 bases each). The CDR3 contains 14 residues. Trimming removed 4 bases from V and 5 bases from J, with 16 bases in between. The germline V gene has CDR1 SGHRS and CDR2 YFSETQ. In DNA form, the CDR3 reads TGCGCCAGCAGCCCGGGGCGCCGGGGCGACGAGCAGTACTTC. Amino acids: CASSPGRRGDEQYF.

The rearrangement links TRBV7-2 to TRBJ2-7; possibly TRBD1 for D (6 bases). The CDR3 spans 14 residues. Germline V gene lookup returns CDR1 SGHTA and CDR2 FQGNSA. V was trimmed by 5 bases and J by 1 base, leaving 12 bases between them. CDR3 nucleotides: TGTGCCAGCAGCCCTTACAGGGTTTCCTACGAGCAGTACTTC. It encodes CASSPYRVSYEQYF.

The V gene is TRBV5-1, the J gene TRBJ2-7, with 9 nucleotides matching TRBD1. Germline-derived CDR1 and CDR2 are SGHRS and YFSETQ. J was trimmed by 1 base and V by 2 bases; bases with no gene match: 1. The CDR3 totals 14 residues. This CDR3 reads CASSLQGASYEQYF. CDR3 in DNA: TGCGCCAGCAGCTTACAGGGGGCATCCTACGAGCAGTACTTC. Full variable domain (outside the CDR3, taken from reference TRBV5-1 and TRBJ2-7): KAGVTQTPRYLIKTRGQQVTLSCSPISGHRSVSWYQQTPGQGLQFLFEYFSETQRNKGNFPGRFSGRQFSNSRSEMNVSTLELGDSALYLCASSLQGASYEQYFGPGTRLTVT.